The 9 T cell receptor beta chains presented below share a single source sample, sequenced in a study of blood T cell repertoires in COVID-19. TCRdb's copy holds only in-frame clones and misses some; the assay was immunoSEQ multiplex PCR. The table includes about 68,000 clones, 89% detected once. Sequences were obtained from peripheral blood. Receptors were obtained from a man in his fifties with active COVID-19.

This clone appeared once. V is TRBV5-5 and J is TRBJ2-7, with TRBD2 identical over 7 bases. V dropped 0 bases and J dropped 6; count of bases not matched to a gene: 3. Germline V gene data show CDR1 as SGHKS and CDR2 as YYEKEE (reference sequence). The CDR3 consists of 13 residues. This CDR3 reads CASSLEASGEQYF. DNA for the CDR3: TGTGCCAGCAGCTTGGAGGCTAGCGGCGAGCAGTACTTC.

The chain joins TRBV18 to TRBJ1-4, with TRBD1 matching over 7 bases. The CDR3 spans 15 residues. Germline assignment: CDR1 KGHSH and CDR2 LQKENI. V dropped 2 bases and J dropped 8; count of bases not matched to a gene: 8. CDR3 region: CASSPKRQGEEKLFF. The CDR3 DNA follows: TGTGCCAGCTCACCAAAGAGACAGGGAGAGGAAAAACTGTTTTTT.

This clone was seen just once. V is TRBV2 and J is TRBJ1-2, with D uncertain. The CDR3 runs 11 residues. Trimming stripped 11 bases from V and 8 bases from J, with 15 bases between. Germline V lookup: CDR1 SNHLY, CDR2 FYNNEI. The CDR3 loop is CAGTITMGYTF. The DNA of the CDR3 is TGTGCCGGCACGATAACTATGGGCTACACCTTC.

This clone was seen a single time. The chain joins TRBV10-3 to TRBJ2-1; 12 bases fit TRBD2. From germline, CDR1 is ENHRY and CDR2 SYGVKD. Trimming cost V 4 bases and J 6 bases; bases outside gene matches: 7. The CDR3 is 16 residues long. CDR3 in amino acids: CAISGSSGGASNEQFF. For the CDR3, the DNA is TGTGCCATCAGTGGCTCTAGCGGGGGGGCCTCCAATGAGCAGTTCTTC.

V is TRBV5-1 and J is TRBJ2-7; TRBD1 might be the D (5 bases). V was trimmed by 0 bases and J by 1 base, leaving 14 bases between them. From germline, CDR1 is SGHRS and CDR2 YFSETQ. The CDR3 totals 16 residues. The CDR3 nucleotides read TGCGCCAGCAGCTTGGCCAGTAGTCCAGGGTCCTACGAGCAGTACTTC. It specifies CASSLASSPGSYEQYF.

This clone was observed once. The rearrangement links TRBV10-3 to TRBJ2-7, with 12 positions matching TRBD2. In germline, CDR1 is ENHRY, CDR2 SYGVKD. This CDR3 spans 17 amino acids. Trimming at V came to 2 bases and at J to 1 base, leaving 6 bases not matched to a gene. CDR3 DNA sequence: TGTGCCATCAGTGAGCGGACTAGCGGGGTAAAGTCCTACGAGCAGTACTTC. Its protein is CAISERTSGVKSYEQYF.

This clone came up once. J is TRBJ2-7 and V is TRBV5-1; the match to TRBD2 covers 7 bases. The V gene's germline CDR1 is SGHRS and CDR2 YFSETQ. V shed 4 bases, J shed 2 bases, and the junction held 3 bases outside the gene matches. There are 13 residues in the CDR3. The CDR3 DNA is TGCGCCAGCAGCCCGGGACTAACCTACGAGCAGTACTTC. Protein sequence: CASSPGLTYEQYF.

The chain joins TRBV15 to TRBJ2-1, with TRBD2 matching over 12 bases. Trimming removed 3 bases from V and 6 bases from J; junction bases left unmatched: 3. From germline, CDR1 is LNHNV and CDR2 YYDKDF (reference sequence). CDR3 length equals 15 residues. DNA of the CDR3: TGTGCCACCAGCAGCCCGACTAGCGGGGGCAATGAGCAGTTCTTC. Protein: CATSSPTSGGNEQFF.

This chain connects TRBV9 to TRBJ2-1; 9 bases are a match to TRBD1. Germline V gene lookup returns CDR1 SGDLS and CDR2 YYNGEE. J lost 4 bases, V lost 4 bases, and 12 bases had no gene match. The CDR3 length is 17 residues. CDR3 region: CASSKQGARTTYNEQFF. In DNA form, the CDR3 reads TGTGCCAGCAGCAAACAGGGGGCGAGGACTACATACAATGAGCAGTTCTTC.